These 10 T cell receptor beta chains share one sample of origin, sequenced in a study of T cell responses to AZD1222 COVID-19 vaccine. The repertoire was sequenced with immunoSEQ multiplex PCR; TCRdb's copy has only in-frame clones and lacks some. The sample holds over 150,000 clones, roughly 90% seen once. The sample in question was peripheral blood, obtained 28 days after the second AZD1222 dose. These TCRs come from an adult who received the AZD1222 COVID-19 vaccine.

The rearrangement uses TRBV2 and TRBJ2-1; 7 bases match TRBD2. The germline V gene encodes CDR1 SNHLY and CDR2 FYNNEI. The V segment lost 5 bases and the J segment 7 bases; nucleotides outside the gene matches: 5. CDR3 length: 13 amino acids. For the CDR3, the DNA is TGTGCCAGCAGTCCGACAGCGGGGAATGAGCAGTTCTTC. It yields the protein CASSPTAGNEQFF.

This clone has a single count. Other DNA sequences of this sample code for an identical CDR3. The rearrangement uses TRBV18 and TRBJ1-2; the match to TRBD1 covers 7 bases. V gave up 3 bases and J gave up 4 bases; unmatched junction bases: 2. CDR1 KGHSH and CDR2 LQKENI come from the germline V gene. This CDR3 contains 13 residues. The CDR3: CASSPGQIYGYTF. CDR3 coding DNA: TGTGCCAGCTCACCGGGACAGATCTATGGCTACACCTTC.

The V gene is TRBV19, the J gene TRBJ2-7, with 7 bases identical to TRBD1. J was trimmed by 5 bases and V by 7 bases; bases with no gene match: 11. The CDR3 runs to 14 residues. Germline CDR1 LNHDA, CDR2 SQIVND (reference sequence). CDR3 amino acids: CASTSGRGPHEQYF. CDR3 sequence (DNA): TGTGCCAGTACCTCGGGAAGGGGGCCCCACGAGCAGTACTTC.

The chain recombines TRBV28 with TRBJ2-3; no reliable D call. Trimming took 5 bases from V and 6 from J, leaving 9 bases between them. The CDR3 sequence is 12 residues long. Germline V gene sequence: CDR1 MDHEN, CDR2 SYDVKM. The CDR3 DNA reads as TGTGCCAGCAGTGGGAACCCCGATACGCAGTATTTT. Amino acids: CASSGNPDTQYF.

This chain links TRBV25-1 with TRBJ1-6, with TRBD1 matching over 9 bases. The V segment lost 1 base and the J segment 8 bases; nucleotides outside the gene matches: 6. The CDR3 contains 16 residues. In germline, CDR1 is MGHDK, CDR2 SYGVNS. Here the CDR3 reads CASSESLGQGYSPLHF. The CDR3 nucleotides are TGTGCCAGCAGTGAATCTCTAGGACAGGGGTATTCACCCCTCCACTTT. Full variable domain (missing parts from reference TRBV25-1 and TRBJ1-6): EADIYQTPRYLVIGTGKKITLECSQTMGHDKMYWYQQDPGMELHLIHYSYGVNSTEKGDLSSESTVSRIRTEHFPLTLESARPSHTSQYLCASSESLGQGYSPLHFGNGTRLTVT.

The chain recombines TRBV28 with TRBJ1-2; D is unclear. The germline gives CDR1 MDHEN, CDR2 SYDVKM. CDR3 length equals 14 residues. V lost 5 bases and J lost 2, with 12 bases in between. The CDR3 spells CASSPATQNYGYTF. Here the CDR3 DNA reads TGTGCCAGCAGTCCTGCGACACAAAACTATGGCTACACCTTC.

The chain recombines TRBV19 with TRBJ2-7; D is unresolved. CDR1 and CDR2 (germline): LNHDA, SQIVND (reference sequence). This CDR3 has 12 amino acids. V gave up 3 bases and J gave up 4 bases, with 7 bases separating them. CDR3 region: CASSMGMYEQYF. In DNA, the CDR3 is TGTGCCAGTAGTATGGGGATGTACGAGCAGTACTTC.

The rearrangement uses TRBV11-1 and TRBJ2-7; D gene ambiguous. The CDR3 loop spans 12 amino acids. The germline gives CDR1 SGHAT, CDR2 FQDESV (reference sequence). V was clipped by 3 bases and J by 7 bases, with 10 bases between them. This CDR3 reads CASSLEREEQYF. The CDR3 DNA sequence: TGTGCCAGCAGCTTGGAGCGTGAAGAGCAGTACTTC.

For the CDR3, the DNA is TGTGCCAGCAGCCACCCACGCCGGGCAGCTGAAGCTTTCTTT. Its protein is CASSHPRRAAEAFF. V usage is TRBV4-2 and J usage is TRBJ1-1; D is uncertain. Between the trimmed V and J ends, which lost 3 bases and 6 bases, there was a span of 14 bases. The CDR3 length is 14 residues. The germline gives CDR1 LGHNA, CDR2 YNFKEQ.

This chain joins TRBV9 and TRBJ1-1; a weak D match, TRBD1 (5 bases). V lost 0 bases, J lost 4 bases, and 10 bases lay in between. Germline assignment: CDR1 SGDLS and CDR2 YYNGEE. CDR3 length: 14 amino acids. The CDR3: CASSVGGAFTEAFF. DNA of the CDR3: TGTGCCAGCAGCGTAGGGGGCGCTTTCACTGAAGCTTTCTTT.